Listed below are T cell receptor beta chains from one sample, sequenced in a study of neurological immune-mediated disorders. Each CDR3 protein is one row after TCRdb ran MiXCR on the 5' RACE reads. The sample comprises some 60,000 distinct CDR3 sequences, about 10% of which are singletons, and approximately 13% rests with the top ten. Sequencing input: PBMCs. These receptors came from a man aged 25-45 years in good health. Each CDR3 is given without its conserved first and last residue. The order of the fields is CDR3 protein, D gene, V gene, CDR3 length, J gene. The D gene is left open where the match is weak.

cdr3_aa: ASSLGGQNTEAF
d_call: -
v_call: TRBV5-1
cdr3_length: 12
j_call: TRBJ1-1

cdr3_aa: ASSQQGGNQPQH
d_call: TRBD1
v_call: TRBV7-6
cdr3_length: 12
j_call: TRBJ1-5

cdr3_aa: ASSLANRASYEQY
d_call: -
v_call: TRBV7-2
cdr3_length: 13
j_call: TRBJ2-7

cdr3_aa: ASSLGTGGSNQPQH
d_call: -
v_call: TRBV21-1
cdr3_length: 14
j_call: TRBJ1-5

cdr3_aa: ASSYPGNRNEQF
d_call: -
v_call: TRBV6-5
cdr3_length: 12
j_call: TRBJ2-1

cdr3_aa: SARGGSSSGANVLT
d_call: -
v_call: TRBV20-1
cdr3_length: 14
j_call: TRBJ2-6

cdr3_aa: ASSLTGTSGNEQY
d_call: TRBD2
v_call: TRBV9
cdr3_length: 13
j_call: TRBJ2-7

cdr3_aa: ASSPVEREQF
d_call: -
v_call: TRBV7-2
cdr3_length: 10
j_call: TRBJ2-1

cdr3_aa: ASSSQGDGELF
d_call: TRBD1
v_call: TRBV7-9
cdr3_length: 11
j_call: TRBJ2-2

cdr3_aa: ASGWGTGTYNEQF
d_call: -
v_call: TRBV12-5
cdr3_length: 13
j_call: TRBJ2-1

cdr3_aa: ASSLADSYNEQF
d_call: TRBD2
v_call: TRBV5-1
cdr3_length: 12
j_call: TRBJ2-1

cdr3_aa: ASSLLQGAGDTQY
d_call: TRBD1
v_call: TRBV5-1
cdr3_length: 13
j_call: TRBJ2-3

cdr3_aa: ASSLTVEGYEQF
d_call: -
v_call: TRBV5-1
cdr3_length: 12
j_call: TRBJ2-1

cdr3_aa: ASSPLFHDGKTQY
d_call: -
v_call: TRBV4-2
cdr3_length: 13
j_call: TRBJ2-5

cdr3_aa: ASSLSLQDRYTGELF
d_call: -
v_call: TRBV5-1
cdr3_length: 15
j_call: TRBJ2-2

cdr3_aa: ASSFGVSGGYEQY
d_call: TRBD2
v_call: TRBV5-1
cdr3_length: 13
j_call: TRBJ2-7

cdr3_aa: ASRLTAAYEKLF
d_call: -
v_call: TRBV5-1
cdr3_length: 12
j_call: TRBJ1-4

cdr3_aa: SARDIGRQDEKLF
d_call: -
v_call: TRBV20-1
cdr3_length: 13
j_call: TRBJ1-4

cdr3_aa: SVEEQGYEQY
d_call: -
v_call: TRBV29-1
cdr3_length: 10
j_call: TRBJ2-7

cdr3_aa: ASSLVSPGETQY
d_call: -
v_call: TRBV7-9
cdr3_length: 12
j_call: TRBJ2-5

cdr3_aa: ASIFYPQGDYGYT
d_call: TRBD1
v_call: TRBV12-3/TRBV12-4
cdr3_length: 13
j_call: TRBJ1-2

cdr3_aa: ASSLGDRDYNEQF
d_call: TRBD1
v_call: TRBV11-2
cdr3_length: 13
j_call: TRBJ2-1

cdr3_aa: SVVGGPDEQF
d_call: TRBD1
v_call: TRBV29-1
cdr3_length: 10
j_call: TRBJ2-1

cdr3_aa: SAARGTNTEAF
d_call: -
v_call: TRBV29-1
cdr3_length: 11
j_call: TRBJ1-1

cdr3_aa: ASSSDPKGWETQY
d_call: -
v_call: TRBV5-1
cdr3_length: 13
j_call: TRBJ2-5

cdr3_aa: ATSSTGYEQF
d_call: -
v_call: TRBV15
cdr3_length: 10
j_call: TRBJ2-1

cdr3_aa: ATSREHGVYNEQF
d_call: -
v_call: TRBV15
cdr3_length: 13
j_call: TRBJ2-1

cdr3_aa: ASSFTGWGSYEQY
d_call: -
v_call: TRBV5-1
cdr3_length: 13
j_call: TRBJ2-7

cdr3_aa: ANSWGGELF
d_call: -
v_call: TRBV12-3/TRBV12-4
cdr3_length: 9
j_call: TRBJ2-2

cdr3_aa: ATPGQTTSYEQY
d_call: -
v_call: TRBV24-1
cdr3_length: 12
j_call: TRBJ2-7

cdr3_aa: ASGDSGSFSEQY
d_call: TRBD2
v_call: TRBV27
cdr3_length: 12
j_call: TRBJ2-7

cdr3_aa: ASSLVGSLVEQF
d_call: -
v_call: TRBV7-2
cdr3_length: 12
j_call: TRBJ2-1

cdr3_aa: ASSLYTGEGITSSYNEQF
d_call: -
v_call: TRBV5-1
cdr3_length: 18
j_call: TRBJ2-1

cdr3_aa: ASSVRANQETQY
d_call: -
v_call: TRBV2
cdr3_length: 12
j_call: TRBJ2-5

cdr3_aa: ASSPPTGIETQY
d_call: TRBD1
v_call: TRBV18
cdr3_length: 12
j_call: TRBJ2-5

cdr3_aa: ASTRRDRETQY
d_call: -
v_call: TRBV12-3/TRBV12-4
cdr3_length: 11
j_call: TRBJ2-5

cdr3_aa: SAVGGVGQH
d_call: -
v_call: TRBV20-1
cdr3_length: 9
j_call: TRBJ1-5

cdr3_aa: ASSHNRGYYNEQF
d_call: TRBD1
v_call: TRBV28
cdr3_length: 13
j_call: TRBJ2-1

cdr3_aa: SVEEATRGGEQY
d_call: TRBD2
v_call: TRBV29-1
cdr3_length: 12
j_call: TRBJ2-7

cdr3_aa: ASRTGYGYT
d_call: -
v_call: TRBV28
cdr3_length: 9
j_call: TRBJ1-2

cdr3_aa: ASSPPGQGRETQY
d_call: TRBD1
v_call: TRBV19
cdr3_length: 13
j_call: TRBJ2-5

cdr3_aa: ASSLGALTYEQY
d_call: -
v_call: TRBV12-3/TRBV12-4
cdr3_length: 12
j_call: TRBJ2-7

cdr3_aa: SVVLATNNEQF
d_call: TRBD2
v_call: TRBV29-1
cdr3_length: 11
j_call: TRBJ2-1

cdr3_aa: SVAEGAAYGYT
d_call: -
v_call: TRBV29-1
cdr3_length: 11
j_call: TRBJ1-2

cdr3_aa: SARRVRTSGSLYEQY
d_call: TRBD2
v_call: TRBV20-1
cdr3_length: 15
j_call: TRBJ2-7

cdr3_aa: ASSTGAGFNEQF
d_call: -
v_call: TRBV5-5
cdr3_length: 12
j_call: TRBJ2-1

cdr3_aa: ASSLYGLAYNEQF
d_call: -
v_call: TRBV7-9
cdr3_length: 13
j_call: TRBJ2-1

cdr3_aa: ASSLGSGTISYEQY
d_call: -
v_call: TRBV7-8
cdr3_length: 14
j_call: TRBJ2-7

cdr3_aa: ASSEFSRSEQY
d_call: -
v_call: TRBV6-1
cdr3_length: 11
j_call: TRBJ2-7

cdr3_aa: AAGGRAEETQY
d_call: TRBD2
v_call: TRBV28
cdr3_length: 11
j_call: TRBJ2-5